The rows below give T cell receptor beta chains drawn from one sample of a study of T cells in Graves' hyperthyroidism and ophthalmopathy. MiXCR, applied by TCRdb to the multiplex PCR reads, yields one record per CDR3 protein. The table lists roughly 380,000 distinct CDR3 sequences, 15% to 20% of them singletons, with 3.7% in the top ten. The specimen was blood. These receptors were obtained from a woman between 18 and 29 years old with Graves' hyperthyroidism. The CDR3 runs from the conserved cysteine through the conserved F or W. A D gene is named only where the DNA matches it firmly. Not every row has a clone size; where given, it reads once, few, many or a size class.

abundance,d_gene,v_gene,j_gene,CDR3nt,CDR3aa
many,TRBD1,TRBV30,TRBJ1-3,TGTGCCTGGCCAGGGGGCACTGGAAACACCATATATTTT,CAWPGGTGNTIYF
many,-,TRBV27,TRBJ2-7,TGTGCCAGCAGTTGGCAGGGGGGGTACGAGCAGTACTTC,CASSWQGGYEQYF
-,-,TRBV6-5,TRBJ1-5,TGTGCCAGCAGTTACTCGACACACAGCAATCAGCCCCAGCATTTT,CASSYSTHSNQPQHF
many,-,TRBV7-3,TRBJ2-7,TGTGCCAGCAGCTTATACAGGTACTACGAGCAGTACTTC,CASSLYRYYEQYF
many,-,TRBV7-9,TRBJ2-5,TGTGCCAGCAGCTTAAAAGATCGCTGGAAGACCCAGTACTTC,CASSLKDRWKTQYF
many,-,TRBV6-1,TRBJ1-1,TGTGCCAGCGAAAACGGGGGGGCTGGTACTGAAGCTTTCTTT,CASENGGAGTEAFF
-,TRBD1,TRBV6-5,TRBJ2-5,TGTGCCAGCAGCTACGGGACAGGGGGCCAAGAGACCCAGTACTTC,CASSYGTGGQETQYF
many,-,TRBV24-1,TRBJ2-5,TGTGCCACCAGTGATCCCTCGGAGACCCAGTACTTC,CATSDPSETQYF
few,-,TRBV3-1,TRBJ2-4,TGTGCCAGCAGCCAAGATTTTTCGGTAGCCAAAAACATTAAGTACTTC,CASSQDFSVAKNIKYF
many,-,TRBV20-1,TRBJ1-3,TGCAGTGCTAGACAGGCGCCCTCTGGAAACACCATATATTTT,CSARQAPSGNTIYF
many,-,TRBV30,TRBJ2-7,TGTGCCTTTCAGGGACACCAGCGGTTCGAGCAGTACTTC,CAFQGHQRFEQYF
many,-,TRBV30,TRBJ1-2,TGTGCCTGGAGTGTAACCCCGTACACCTTC,CAWSVTPYTF
many,-,TRBV2,TRBJ1-5,TGTGCCAGCACCCGGGAAAGGAGGAATCAGCCCCAGCATTTT,CASTRERRNQPQHF
many,-,TRBV19,TRBJ1-1,TGTGCCAGCCGCTGGGCCAGGGGAGAAGCTTTCTTT,CASRWARGEAFF
many,-,TRBV6-1,TRBJ1-3,TGTGCCAGCAGTGAAGTGCGGGTCTCTGGAAACACCATATATTTT,CASSEVRVSGNTIYF
many,-,TRBV12-3/TRBV12-4,TRBJ1-5,TGTGCCAGCAGTTTGACTGGAGTAGCGCCCCAGCATTTT,CASSLTGVAPQHF
many,-,TRBV28,TRBJ1-1,TGTGCCAGCAGTTCACAGACGAACACTGAAGCTTTCTTT,CASSSQTNTEAFF
few,TRBD2,TRBV12-3/TRBV12-4,TRBJ2-7,TGTGCCAGCGGGCTAGCGGGGGAGTCCTACGAGCAGTACTTC,CASGLAGESYEQYF
few,TRBD1,TRBV20-1,TRBJ1-4,TGCAGTGCCATGCAGGGGGAAACAACTAATGAAAAACTGTTTTTT,CSAMQGETTNEKLFF
many,TRBD2,TRBV15,TRBJ2-5,TGTGCCACCAGCAGGTCGCCGGGACTAGCGGGGGTAGAGACCCAGTACTTC,CATSRSPGLAGVETQYF
many,-,TRBV24-1,TRBJ1-5,TGTGCCACCAGTGGTGGGGGCTCCCCGGGGAATCAGCCCCAGCATTTT,CATSGGGSPGNQPQHF
-,-,TRBV28,TRBJ2-7,TGTGCCAGCAGTTTATTCCTGGGGGAGCAGTACTTC,CASSLFLGEQYF
many,-,TRBV10-1,TRBJ1-1,TGCGCCAGCACCCCAATTCGGGACACTGAAGCTTTCTTT,CASTPIRDTEAFF
many,-,TRBV2,TRBJ2-7,TGTGCCAGCAGTGGGGACTCCTACGAGCAGTACTTC,CASSGDSYEQYF
many,-,TRBV2,TRBJ2-2,TGTGCCAGCAGAGAAAGGATAGGGGAGCTGTTTTTT,CASRERIGELFF
-,TRBD1,TRBV27,TRBJ1-5,TGTGCCAGCAGTAGGGGGACAGGGGGCGGTCAGCCCCAGCATTTT,CASSRGTGGGQPQHF
many,-,TRBV6-1,TRBJ2-7,TGTGCCAGCAGTGATGGACGAATTTCTACGAGCAGTGAGCAGTACTTC,CASSDGRISTSSEQYF
-,-,TRBV6-1,TRBJ1-1,TGTGCCACCAAACAGATGACTGAAGCTTTCTTT,CATKQMTEAFF
-,TRBD1,TRBV20-1,TRBJ1-1,TGCAGTGGGGACAGGCCTCTTGAGAACACTGAAGCTTTCTTT,CSGDRPLENTEAFF
many,-,TRBV28,TRBJ1-5,TGTGCCACCGATACGGGACAAAGTCAGCCCCAGCATTTT,CATDTGQSQPQHF
many,TRBD1,TRBV12-3/TRBV12-4,TRBJ2-7,TGTGCCAGCAGTGTAGGACAGGCGCCGTGGGGCGAGCAGTACTTC,CASSVGQAPWGEQYF
many,TRBD1,TRBV20-1,TRBJ2-7,TGCAGTGCTAGTGAGGGGGCAGCCAACTTCGCTTTC,CSASEGAANFAF
once,-,TRBV20-1,TRBJ2-7,TGCAGTGCTAGAGATTTTGGACTGAGCTACGAGCAGTACTTC,CSARDFGLSYEQYF
many,-,TRBV6-5,TRBJ2-7,TGTGCCAGCAGTTACTCGAGTGGGAACGAGCAGTACTTC,CASSYSSGNEQYF
many,-,TRBV30,TRBJ1-1,TGTGCCTGGATCGGGAGGGGCCTGAACACTGAAGCTTTCTTT,CAWIGRGLNTEAFF
-,TRBD2,TRBV24-1,TRBJ2-3,TGTGCCACCAGTGAACCCCCGGGGAGGGACGGAGACACAGATACGCAGTATTTT,CATSEPPGRDGDTDTQYF
many,TRBD1,TRBV20-1,TRBJ1-5,TGCAGTGCTAGAGAGTCGGGACAGGGAAGGGATCAGCCCCAGCATTTT,CSARESGQGRDQPQHF
many,TRBD1,TRBV24-1,TRBJ1-2,TGTGCCACCAGTGATTTGGCGGCAGGGGGCTGGGGCTACACCTTC,CATSDLAAGGWGYTF